This T cell receptor beta chain was documented in a study of blood T cell repertoires in COVID-19. Study at large: COVID-19 samples, acute and convalescent, were from the United States, Italy and Spain. The cDNA or gDNA used as material had been derived from T cells, B-cell-depleted T cells, or PBMCs.

The CDR3 has 15 residues. Trimming at V came to 5 bases and at J to 6 bases, leaving 11 bases not matched to a gene. Per germline, CDR1 SGHTA and CDR2 FQGNSA. Methods used by the authors: Amplification of reference gene primers provided the estimated nucleated cell counts. Profiled with immunoSEQ multiplex PCR; TCRdb holds only in-frame clones, not every one. V and J calls and clone size are copied from that table; D and trimming were computed from the DNA. The sample lists 90,000 to 130,000 clones, around 86% occurring once. The chain carries TRBV7-2 and TRBJ2-7; 9 positions match TRBD1. This sequence originates from a man between 65 and 80 years old with acute or convalescent COVID-19. Specimen: peripheral blood. The DNA for the CDR3 is TGTGCCAGCAGCCTTCTACGGGGACAGGGACGCGAGCAGTACTTC. Translated, it gives CASSLLRGQGREQYF. Filled out from reference TRBV7-2 and TRBJ2-7, the complete variable domain reads GAGVSQSPSNKVTEKGKDVELRCDPISGHTALYWYRQSLGQGLEFLIYFQGNSAPDKSGLPSDRFSAERTGGSVSTLTIQRTQQEDSAVYLCASSLLRGQGREQYFGPGTRLTVT.